This T cell receptor beta chain derives from a study of blood T cell repertoires in COVID-19. Overall study: The origin of the acute and convalescent COVID-19 samples was the United States, Italy and Spain. From T cells, B-cell-depleted T cells, or PBMCs came the material, which was cDNA or gDNA.

The V and J ends lost 5 bases and 8 bases respectively, with 16 bases between them. The CDR3 is 15 residues long. Germline V gene lookup returns CDR1 MNHEY and CDR2 SVGAGI. Authors' methods: By means of reference gene primer amplification, nucleated cell counts were estimated. Clones were read by immunoSEQ multiplex PCR, and TCRdb kept only the in-frame ones, dropping some. V, J and clone size derive from that table, while D and trimming were established from the DNA sequence. The profile shows roughly 280,000 clones, 85% to 90% of them singletons. The receptor was derived from a man between 18 and 29 years old with active or convalescent COVID-19. The sequencing sample was made of peripheral blood. The rearrangement uses TRBV6-5 and TRBJ1-6; the D is unclear. The CDR3 spells CASSKRPQRDSPLHF. The CDR3 DNA follows: TGTGCCAGCAGTAAACGGCCCCAACGGGATTCACCCCTCCACTTT.